This T cell receptor (beta chain) was identified during a study of post-analysis software for immune sequencing data. The wider study: The patients showed relapsing-remitting, secondary progressive and progressive-relapsing multiple sclerosis courses.

This CDR3 comprises 13 residues. V lost 4 bases and J 4 bases, leaving 11 bases between the germline ends. Germline CDR1 reads SGHTA; CDR2 reads FQGNSA. TCR beta cDNA libraries had unique molecular identifiers. TCRdb re-called the PCR reads through MiXCR, storing one row per CDR3 protein. The sample comprises fewer than 850,000 distinct CDR3 sequences, 30% of which are singletons, and around 0.56% rests with the top ten. The study's findings and limits: Normalized Chao1 diversity was significantly lower in multiple sclerosis patients than in controls. Controls had lower frequencies than patients of about 5 TRBV segments, which included TRBV5-6, TRBV5-1 and TRBV20-1. Batch-matched samples strongly co-clustered by F measure.

This clonotype was picked up many times. What it binds is not known. This sequence was found in a girl between 10 and 17 years old with multiple sclerosis. The chain has TRBV7-2 and TRBJ2-7, with a tentative D call TRBD1 (6 bases). Sequencing input: blood. The CDR3 loop is CASSSLRGYEQYF. The CDR3 nucleotides are TGTGCCAGCAGCTCCCTAAGGGGGTACGAGCAGTACTTC.